The 11 T cell receptor beta chains below all came from one sample that was sequenced in a study of control samples from healthy donors and cancer patients. The assay was immunoSEQ multiplex PCR, and TCRdb's table has in-frame clones only and misses some. The sample is made up of roughly 190,000 clones, and the top ten hold 2.2% of it. Sequencing was performed on blood. These receptors were taken from a woman aged 25 to 39 in good health.

The J gene is TRBJ2-5, the V gene TRBV7-6, with a weak D call TRBD2 (5 bases). Deletions cut 5 bases from V and 1 base from J, with 14 bases between. CDR1 SGHVS and CDR2 FNYEAQ come from the germline V gene. The CDR3 is made up of 15 amino acids. CDR3 bases: TGTGCCAGCAGCCCGGGGAGCGGTAGCCAAGAGACCCAGTACTTC. This translates into CASSPGSGSQETQYF.

The CDR3 DNA follows: TGTGCCAGTAGTAGTTTGGGCACCATTAATCAGCCCCAGCATTTT. Translated, it gives CASSSLGTINQPQHF. V and J are TRBV19 and TRBJ1-5; D is ambiguous. CDR1 and CDR2 (germline): LNHDA, SQIVND (reference sequence). This CDR3 is built from 15 residues. The V end lost 4 bases, the J end lost 4 bases, and 14 bases lay between the germline ends.

The chain employs TRBV30 and TRBJ1-6; 8 bases are shared with TRBD1. The V gene end was trimmed by 2 bases and the J gene end by 7 bases; junction bases not matched to a gene: 10. The length of the CDR3 is 16 residues. Looked up from germline, CDR1 is GTSNPN and CDR2 is SVGIG (reference sequence). Written as DNA, the CDR3 is TGTGCCTGGAGTATTAGGCGAACAGGGGGAAATTCACCCCTCCACTTT. It encodes CAWSIRRTGGNSPLHF.

The rearrangement joins TRBV19 to TRBJ1-2, with 10 positions matching TRBD1. The junction had 7 bases not matched to a gene; V was cut back by 5 bases and J by 10 bases. This CDR3 spans 13 amino acids. CDR1 is LNHDA, CDR2 SQIVND, per germline (reference sequence). CDR3 sequence reads: CASSPGDRGSYTF. CDR3 sequence (DNA): TGTGCCAGTAGTCCCGGGGACAGGGGTTCCTACACCTTC.

The gene calls are TRBV6-2 or TRBV6-3 and TRBJ1-1, with D unresolved. The CDR3 consists of 15 residues. Germline CDR1 reads MNHEY; CDR2 reads SVGEGT. V lost 2 bases, J lost 3 bases, and 13 bases lay in between. The DNA for the CDR3 is TGTGCCAGCAGTTACGGGCTAGGGCACTACACTGAAGCTTTCTTT. This codes for CASSYGLGHYTEAFF.

V is TRBV28 and J is TRBJ1-1; D gene unclear. The V end lost 5 bases, the J end lost 3 bases, and 10 bases lay between the germline ends. Germline loops: CDR1 MDHEN, CDR2 SYDVKM. This CDR3 is built from 13 residues. The CDR3 region is CASSPHRDTEAFF. Here the CDR3 DNA reads TGTGCCAGCAGTCCACATCGGGACACTGAAGCTTTCTTT.

The chain joins TRBV19 to TRBJ1-6, with D tentatively TRBD1 (6 bases). V lost 7 bases, J lost 2 bases, and 12 bases lay in between. The CDR3 length is 15 residues. CDR1 is LNHDA, CDR2 SQIVND, per germline (reference sequence). The CDR3 DNA follows: TGTGCCAGTAAGACAACAGGGACCTATAATTCACCCCTCCACTTT. This gives the protein CASKTTGTYNSPLHF. The complete variable domain, with remaining parts taken from reference TRBV19 and TRBJ1-6, reads DGGITQSPKYLFRKEGQNVTLSCEQNLNHDAMYWYRQDPGQGLRLIYYSQIVNDFQKGDIAEGYSVSREKKESFPLTVTSAQKNPTAFYLCASKTTGTYNSPLHFGNGTRLTVT.

The chain is built from TRBV3-1 (or the pseudogene TRBV3-2) and TRBJ2-1; no firm D call. V lost 4 bases to trimming and J lost 15 bases, with 16 bases between them. The CDR3 has 12 residues. Germline lookup yields CDR1 LGHDT and CDR2 YNNKEL (reference sequence). CDR3 coding DNA: TGTGCCAGCAGCCCAACCGGGCCCCCTGGGTTCTTC. Translated, it gives CASSPTGPPGFF.

J is TRBJ1-5 and V is TRBV27, with D possibly matching TRBD1 (6 bases). V dropped 4 bases and J dropped 2 bases, with 18 bases sitting between them. CDR1 and CDR2 (germline): MNHEY, SMNVEV (reference sequence). The CDR3 totals 17 residues. The CDR3 reads CASSSLQGTLGNQPQHF. In DNA, the CDR3 is TGTGCCAGCAGTTCATTACAGGGAACTTTGGGCAATCAGCCCCAGCATTTT.

The rearrangement joins TRBV12-3 or TRBV12-4 to TRBJ2-7, with D possibly matching TRBD2 (5 bases). CDR3 length: 13 amino acids. Trimming removed 2 bases from V and 4 bases from J, with 9 bases in between. In nucleotides, the CDR3 is TGTGCCAGCAGTTTACGGGGTGGGTACGAGCAGTACTTC. The encoded protein is CASSLRGGYEQYF.

The chain employs TRBV11-2 and TRBJ1-5, with 7 positions matching TRBD1. Germline V lookup: CDR1 SGHAT, CDR2 FQNNGV. The junction had 2 bases not matched to a gene; V was cut back by 2 bases and J by 1 base. The CDR3 is 15 residues long. The CDR3 is CASSLNRGSNQPQHF. In nucleotides, the CDR3 is TGTGCCAGCAGCTTAAACAGGGGAAGCAATCAGCCCCAGCATTTT.